This T cell receptor beta chain was captured by sequencing in a study of blood T cells in healthy people across ages (dated by TCRdb to 2013 to 2016). General notes on the study: In model experiments, template switching captured roughly one uniquely barcoded TCR beta cDNA molecule for every two T cells. Donors of different ages were randomly distributed across sequencing lanes to avoid experimental bias. Donors were grouped into four age groups: young (average approximately 16 years), middle-aged (39), aged (roughly 67) and long-lived (82). Two additional independent replicas of 1 million unique cDNA reads from the same blood draw were analyzed for two donors (one aged 18 to 29 and one aged 80 or older). The study measured age-related changes in TCR beta repertoire diversity using deep sequencing normalized with unique cDNA molecular identifiers. The full study reports these points: The percentage of naive T cells measured by flow cytometry correlated strongly with observed TCR beta diversity. Estimates of total diversity based on one million sequenced T cells were considered lower bounds and underestimates. Conclusive comparison of naive and antigen-experienced compartments was prevented by the profiling of bulk unsorted PBMCs. As age increased, observed TCR beta diversity per million T cells dropped in a roughly linear way, and a significant reduction was already evident by age 40. The CMV infection status of donors was not known, potentially confounding age-related changes in expanded clonotypes. Compared with the aged group, more naive CD4+ T cells, fewer expanded clones and increased TCR diversity were shown by the long-lived group, suggesting age selection.

CDR1 DFQATT and CDR2 SNEGSKA are derived from the germline V gene (reference sequence). V gives up 4 bases and J gives up 8 bases, and the segment between their germline ends measures 23 bases. Measured from the cysteine to the phenylalanine, the CDR3 is 15 residues long. Kept here is only the CDR3 DNA, which spans 45 bases and is read in frame from base 1. Donors were 39 systemically healthy Caucasian individuals from Russia aged roughly 6 to 95 years. Each donor gave approximately 9.4 milliliters of peripheral blood, drawn into EDTA-treated Vacutainer tubes. Ficoll-Paque density-gradient centrifugation was used to isolate PBMCs, with at least 7 million per sample. Trizol reagent was used to extract total RNA from the PBMCs, yielding at least 6 micrograms per sample. For every donor, an aliquot of PBMCs went through flow cytometry to measure the percentages of naive CD45RAhigh/CD27high T cells. Library prep was done by 5' RACE. Reads for this sample came from an Illumina HiSeq 2500. A second PCR of roughly 7 to 11 cycles was run with a J-beta primer mix and a sample-barcoded 5' primer. A template-switch 5' adaptor carrying 12 random nucleotides introduced a unique molecular identifier onto each TCR beta cDNA molecule. Each sample yielded at least 3 million CDR3-containing paired-end reads. The Mint cDNA synthesis kit, primed by a TRBC-specific oligonucleotide, was used to synthesize first-strand cDNA from all RNA. Following uracil-DNA glycosylase treatment, a first 18-cycle PCR with universal primers M1SS and BC2_uni_R was performed on all cDNA. The paper's data handling went like this. Each sample was normalized by randomly selecting 1 million high-quality reads, each carrying a distinct molecular identifier. Instead of being binned into consensus sequences, reads that shared molecular identifiers were thrown out. MiTCR, with a Q25 quality threshold and the strictest error-elimination algorithm, was used for CDR3 identification, clonotype clustering and error correction. A nonparametric unseen species model with Euler transformation was used to estimate a lower bound on total TCR beta diversity. TCRdb reanalyzed the raw reads on its own, using fastp at Q25 for trimming and MiXCR for clone calling, and kept in-frame beta chains. Here each entry gathers all rows of one CDR3 protein and keeps the most common genes and DNA. The V and J calls come from TCRdb's annotation, not from the publication. In this sample the table shows roughly 1.5 million distinct CDR3 sequences, roughly 43% of which occur a single time. The ten biggest clones cover about 4% of the sample.

Concerning this clonotype itself: What this receptor recognizes is not known. Base qualities are not at hand, and no much larger clone is one base apart.

The V and J segments used are TRBV20-1 and TRBJ1-2; TRBD1 might be the D gene, on 6 matching bases. This receptor was obtained from a woman aged 18 to 35 in good health. The sample taken for sequencing was blood. The bases are TGCAGTGCTACAAAATTGGGGGCGGGCGGCAAGGGCTACACCTTC. Its product reads: CSATKLGAGGKGYTF.